These 18 T cell receptor beta chains came from one sample sequenced in a study of regulatory T cells in long-lasting Graves disease. Assembly of TCR beta libraries relied on iRepertoire HTBI primers together with Arm-PCR of CDR3 regions. TCRdb passed the multiplex PCR reads through MiXCR, listing each CDR3 protein once. The repertoire holds around 330,000 distinct CDR3 sequences, with 18% as singletons. Time point: newly diagnosed GD, antithyroid drugs for less than 3 months. Making the TCR library involved RNA that had been extracted from PBMCs. The source material was peripheral blood mononuclear cells (PBMCs), sampled at new diagnosis, from a patient treated with antithyroid drugs. The origin of the receptors is a female donor with Graves disease.

This clonotype was seen repeatedly, ten times or more. J is TRBJ2-5 and V is TRBV7-3, with D perhaps given as TRBD1 or TRBD2 (5 bases each). The CDR3 is made up of 13 amino acids. CDR1 and CDR2 (germline): SGHTA, FQGTGA. V was shortened by 1 base and J by 5 bases, with 8 bases between the two germline ends. Written as DNA, the CDR3 is TGTGCCAGCAGCTTAAAAGGGGAGGAGACCCAGTACTTC. This sequence encodes CASSLKGEETQYF.

In this sample, this clonotype turned up many times. The rearrangement links TRBV3-1 to TRBJ1-4; 7 nucleotides align to TRBD1. J was trimmed by 8 bases and V by 4 bases; bases with no gene match: 4. Germline V gives CDR1 LGHDT, CDR2 YNNKEL (reference sequence). The CDR3 has 13 residues. Here the CDR3 DNA reads TGTGCCAGCAGCCCGGACAGGCAAGAAAAACTGTTTTTT. The encoded protein is CASSPDRQEKLFF.

The rearrangement uses TRBV6-2 or TRBV6-3 and TRBJ2-1, with 9 nucleotides matching TRBD2. CDR3 length: 17 amino acids. Germline V gives CDR1 MNHEY, CDR2 SVGEGT. V was pared by 0 bases and J by 5 bases, with 8 bases of the junction left unmatched. CDR3 sequence reads: CASSYSIFLAGNNEQFF. The CDR3 nucleotides read TGTGCCAGCAGTTACTCGATCTTCCTAGCGGGAAACAATGAGCAGTTCTTC.

This clonotype was counted at least ten times. The chain recombines TRBV9 with TRBJ2-1, with D possibly TRBD2 on 6 matching bases. The CDR3 has 16 residues. Germline loops: CDR1 SGDLS, CDR2 YYNGEE. V was shortened by 4 bases and J by 8 bases, with 22 bases between the two germline ends. The CDR3 nucleotides are TGTGCCAGCAGCACCGGGGGTGCTGGAACCGGTCATGAGCAGTTCTTC. It translates to CASSTGGAGTGHEQFF.

This clonotype has at least ten counts. V usage is TRBV7-9 and J usage is TRBJ2-7, with TRBD2 identical over 7 bases. The junction had 6 bases not matched to a gene; V was cut back by 5 bases and J by 5 bases. Per the germline V gene, CDR1 is SEHNR and CDR2 is FQNEAQ (reference sequence). The CDR3 contains 13 residues. In nucleotides, the CDR3 is TGTGCCAGCAGCCAACCGGCGGGGGACGAGCAGTACTTC. Encoded protein: CASSQPAGDEQYF.

The J gene is TRBJ1-2, the V gene TRBV7-2; D unclear. CDR3 size: 16 residues. CDR1 and CDR2 (germline): SGHTA, FQGNSA. V gave up 5 bases and J gave up 2 bases, with 18 bases separating them. In nucleotides, the CDR3 is TGTGCCAGCAGCCTCTCCTCCGCTGGAACCAACTATGGCTACACCTTC. Amino acid sequence: CASSLSSAGTNYGYTF.

A remark on this clonotype: This may come from a read error, since a much larger clone is one base off. Because the CDR3 is missing its conserved closing phenylalanine or tryptophan, this is likely a read error. J is TRBJ2-6 and V is TRBV2, with D uncertain. Deletions cut 5 bases from V and 1 base from J, with 9 bases between. The germline V gene encodes CDR1 SNHLY and CDR2 FYNNEI. This CDR3 region has 15 residues. The CDR3 loop reads CASSLGQSGANVLTS. CDR3 DNA: TGTGCCAGCAGTTTAGGCCAGTCTGGGGCCAACGTCCTGACTTCC.

A few counts support this clonotype. This clone may be a read error of a much larger clone one base away. This chain uses TRBV18 with TRBJ2-7, with TRBD1 matching 9 bases. The junction had 7 bases not matched to a gene; V was cut back by 3 bases and J by 7 bases. Germline loops: CDR1 KGHSH, CDR2 LQKENI. The CDR3 runs to 14 residues. The CDR3 loop is CASSPRQGDREQYF. The CDR3 DNA sequence: TGTGCCAGCTCACCGAGACAGGGGGATAGGGAGCAGTACTTC.

There are a few counts of this clonotype. The gene calls are TRBV20-1 and TRBJ2-7; TRBD1 or TRBD2 may be the D gene (6 bases each). In germline, CDR1 is DFQATT, CDR2 SNEGSKA (reference sequence). The V gene lost 1 base and the J gene lost 3 bases, with 16 bases spanning the gap. This CDR3 is built from 15 residues. The CDR3: CSARALGGGLYEQYF. In DNA form, the CDR3 reads TGCAGTGCTAGAGCCTTGGGGGGCGGTCTCTACGAGCAGTACTTC.

As for this clonotype: A read error may explain this, as a much larger clone is one base away. V and J are TRBV3-1 and TRBJ2-5, with TRBD2 matching 7 bases. With 1 base clipped from V and 3 bases from J, the junction kept 8 bases outside the gene matches. Germline CDR1 is LGHDT and CDR2 is YNNKEL (reference sequence). The CDR3 loop spans 16 amino acids. The CDR3 loop reads CASSQGTRGSEETQYF. In DNA, the CDR3 is TGTGCCAGCAGCCAAGGAACTCGCGGGAGTGAAGAGACCCAGTACTTC.

This clonotype occurred many times. In nucleotides, the CDR3 is TGTGCCAGCAGCGCCGACAGATACACCGGGGAGCTGTTTTTT. This gives the protein CASSADRYTGELFF. The V and J genes are TRBV28 and TRBJ2-2, with TRBD1 as a possible D gene (5 bases). The CDR3 consists of 14 residues. Germline V CDR1 and CDR2: MDHEN, SYDVKM. Trimming pared 6 bases from V and 3 bases from J, leaving 11 bases between.

This clonotype was found many times. The V and J genes are TRBV30 and TRBJ1-1; D is uncertain. Looked up from germline, CDR1 is GTSNPN and CDR2 is SVGIG (reference sequence). The CDR3 is 10 amino acids. V was shortened by 5 bases and J by 3 bases, with 4 bases between the two germline ends. This chain's CDR3 is CAWADTEAFF. The CDR3 DNA reads as TGTGCCTGGGCGGACACTGAAGCTTTCTTT.

V is TRBV15 and J is TRBJ2-7; 7 bases are a match to TRBD1. Germline CDR1 LNHNV, CDR2 YYDKDF (reference sequence). J gave up 2 bases and V 0 bases, and 4 bases lay outside the gene matches. The CDR3 totals 15 residues. CDR3 loop: CATSREGQPAYEQYF. CDR3 bases: TGTGCCACCAGCAGAGAGGGACAGCCCGCCTACGAGCAGTACTTC.

There are many counts of this clonotype. The chain couples TRBV7-6 to TRBJ1-1, with D uncertain. The ends were cut back, 1 base at V and 4 bases at J, with 13 bases in the middle. The CDR3 spans 15 residues. The germline V gene encodes CDR1 SGHVS and CDR2 FNYEAQ. CDR3 in amino acids: CASSLGTGSVTEAFF. Here the CDR3 DNA reads TGTGCCAGCAGCTTAGGCACCGGGTCGGTCACTGAAGCTTTCTTT.

This clonotype came up many times. The chain links TRBV12-3 or TRBV12-4 to TRBJ2-3; D is possibly TRBD2 (7 bases). CDR3 length: 15 residues. With 6 bases removed from V and 2 bases from J, the gap between germline ends came to 15 bases. The CDR3 DNA reads as TGTGCCAGCAGCGTGGGGGGGGCAGACACAGATACGCAGTATTTT. Protein product: CASSVGGADTDTQYF.

This clonotype has at least ten counts. The rearrangement links TRBV15 to TRBJ1-2; D perhaps matches TRBD1 (5 bases). Germline V gene data show CDR1 as LNHNV and CDR2 as YYDKDF (reference sequence). There are 16 residues in the CDR3. With 3 bases removed from V and 1 base from J, the gap between germline ends came to 15 bases. As DNA, the CDR3 is TGTGCCACCAGCAGGTCTGACAGTAGCTTTAACTATGGCTACACCTTC. Its protein product is CATSRSDSSFNYGYTF.

This clonotype was observed many times. V usage is TRBV6-5 and J usage is TRBJ1-2; TRBD1 agrees at 9 bases. V shed 2 bases, J shed 6 bases, and the junction held 4 bases outside the gene matches. Germline V lookup: CDR1 MNHEY, CDR2 SVGAGI. CDR3 length equals 14 residues. CDR3 coding DNA: TGTGCCAGCAGTTACGGGACAGGGCTCGATGGCTACACCTTC. Translated, it gives CASSYGTGLDGYTF.

This sequence joins TRBV3-1 and TRBJ2-1, with TRBD2 matching 8 bases. The CDR3 is 16 amino acids. Trimming removed 1 base from V and 5 bases from J; junction bases left unmatched: 7. CDR1 and CDR2 (germline): LGHDT, YNNKEL (reference sequence). CDR3 in amino acids: CASSQGPGGADNEQFF. The DNA for the CDR3 is TGTGCCAGCAGCCAAGGTCCGGGGGGGGCGGACAATGAGCAGTTCTTC.